This record looks at one T cell receptor beta chain sequence and its context. No antigen is known for it. This sample stems from a study of graft-versus-host responses after intestinal transplantation. Study-level points and caveats: Where graft-donor T cell macrochimerism was present, patients had high graft-versus-host to host-versus-graft clonal ratios in allografts. Ileal or blood samples showed some GvH clones first, and such clones were also found in recipient marrow.

Clones were sequenced by immunoSEQ multiplex PCR, and TCRdb holds only the in-frame ones, with some missing. The repertoire holds roughly 56,000 clones, around nine tenths seen once, with roughly 2.7% in the top ten. The V end lost 5 bases, the J end lost 8 bases, and 23 bases lay between the germline ends. Germline values: CDR1 SGHNT, CDR2 YENEEA. This CDR3 comprises 16 residues. Sequenced material: PBMCs, taken 118 to 130 days after intestinal transplantation. This sequence originates from a human patient who received an intestinal transplant, so some T cells may come from the graft donor. J is TRBJ2-3 and V is TRBV11-3; D possibly uses TRBD1 or TRBD2 (6 bases each). The CDR3 here is CASSDPWGARPGTQYF. Written as DNA, the CDR3 is TGTGCCAGCAGCGATCCCTGGGGGGCCCGCCCGGGTACGCAGTATTTT.